This TCR beta chain was retrieved from a study of cytomegalovirus exposure and HLA in healthy donors (dated by TCRdb to 2016 to 2017). In terms of the full investigation: According to an earlier analysis of 550 to 700 of the donors, 150 million to 200 million T cells yielded 90 million to 130 million unique TCR beta sequences and 250 to 350 Gb of sequence data. In an earlier analysis of 587 of the donors, high-throughput TCR beta sequencing was used to judge whether each TCR beta V gene segment behaved as functional or pseudogenic. On average, roughly 250,000 unique TCR beta nucleotide sequences were sequenced per donor among 350 to 400 genotyped donors of the cohort, with roughly 18% of those sequences being non-productive. The study profiled the T cell repertoires of some 610 subjects by immunosequencing and related them to cytomegalovirus serostatus. In a later genetic analysis, genome-wide SNP genotypes for about 65% of the roughly 700 donors were used, and that subset was treated as a discovery cohort. All discovery cohort repertoires had been generated on a single sequencing platform. The genetic ancestry cluster associated with self-reported Caucasian donors included 81% of the approximately 410 genotyped donors. The study combined high-throughput TCR immunosequencing, statistical association of individual TCRs with disease status, and machine learning to predict cytomegalovirus infection status. HLA typing included class I and class II loci at four-digit resolution. Typing coverage differed by locus: A, B, C, DRB1 and DQB1 were typed in roughly 620-630 donors, DQA1 in roughly 500, DPA1 in 606, and DPB1 in roughly 470. An early release that covered some 640 HLA-typed donors contained approximately 300 gigabases of sequencing data and about 93 million unique TCR sequences. In addition to the first cohort of 666 subjects, a separate validation cohort of 120 different subjects was used. In a later analysis, previously published TCR beta repertoires from 666 donors were re-analyzed and high-resolution HLA genotyping was added so that TCR occurrence patterns could be studied. The study aimed to test whether signatures of past pathogen exposure could be identified by cataloging public T cell receptors. Donor age, sex, ethnicity and CMV serostatus were compiled together with the repertoire data. The later analysis used no new phenotypic data to find candidate immune exposures, relying instead on TCR beta sequences and their occurrence across donors. Four or five DR-DQ haplotypes were handled as single units for association and clustering, since linkage in the cohort was strong.

The cohort consisted of 600 to 750 healthy bone marrow donors. All cohort members were sampled while nominally healthy, although unrecorded immune exposures were likely present. The donor was CMV seropositive and belonged to the group of 250 to 300 seropositive cohort members. Each donor provided a peripheral blood sample, and peripheral blood mononuclear cells were used for TCR beta sequencing. The Qiagen DNeasy Blood Extraction Kit was used to extract genomic DNA from the blood cell samples. A note on this clone: No antigen is known for it. No per-base quality is available; no much larger clone lies one base away.

The full study reports these points: The presence/absence analyses assumed that sequencing depth was roughly uniform across donors, and that assumption may not be true. Because some donors lacked HLA typing at each locus, the association tests relied only on the typed subset. Compared with equally common non-associated chains, HLA-associated TCR beta chains in a later analysis were more clonally expanded and had lower generation probabilities. This cohort had only TCR beta chains sequenced, and the lack of alpha or paired-chain data limited which features could be detected. In an earlier analysis of some 550 of the donors, most TCR beta V segments were observed in productive rearrangements about 90% or about 30% of the time, broadly matching IMGT annotations. According to a later analysis, TCR association rates differed among HLA loci, with DRB1 alleles showing the most associated TCRs and HLA-C alleles showing the fewest. While some public TCRs were present in many individuals, most TCR sequences turned up only very rarely across donors. In both the original and validation cohorts, the classifier was reported to diagnose cytomegalovirus status with high specificity and sensitivity. Several of the top co-occurrence clusters appeared to be linked to parvovirus B19, influenza, CMV and Epstein-Barr virus, according to a later analysis. A further reported finding was that TCR beta sequences accurately predicted the HLA-A and HLA-B alleles for most subjects in the first cohort. Correlated functional status among segregating V segments might be attributable to linkage disequilibrium, but an unknown experimental factor could not be ruled out. According to the authors, the approach could potentially be generalized to other disease states and immunological phenotypes. A group of highly shared sequence variants was considered likely to be a technical artifact of the sequencing pipeline. The study gave a list of roughly 150 TCR beta chains associated with cytomegalovirus. In a later analysis, most CMV-associated TCR beta chains were found to appear HLA-restricted, with HLA associations seemingly driven largely by CMV exposure. Strong co-occurrence of HLA alleles, especially DR and DQ, made assigning TCR associations to individual alleles difficult. Immune exposure information for the cohort was limited to CMV serostatus. Some IMGT-functional V segments, including TRBV6-2 and TRBV6-3, could not be distinguished by the 87-base-pair reads and were therefore excluded. The earlier analysis of fewer than 750 of the donors excluded some 16 rarely observed V segments, including chromosome 9 orphons, because counts were too low. V-gene and J-gene trimming of TCR beta chains was associated with a missense DCLRE1C variant in a later genetic analysis, and the association was replicated in an independent cohort. In vitro tests confirmed that a few of the cytomegalovirus-associated TCR beta chains recognize cytomegalovirus antigens. At a false discovery rate of 0.05, a later analysis linked around 15,000 TCR beta sequences to specific HLA alleles. Compared with the approximately 670-donor mean, donors in an Asian-associated ancestry cluster had fewer N-insertions in productive TCRs, according to a later genetic analysis.

The V end loses 6 bases and the J end loses 1 base, and a stretch of 18 bases separates them. CDR1 and CDR2 are read off the germline V gene (reference sequence) as LNHDA and SQIVND. From the cysteine up to the phenylalanine, the CDR3 has a length of 16 residues. Only the CDR3 part of the read is kept: 48 bases, read in frame from the first base. The library was generated by the immunoSEQ multiplex PCR assay. The multiplex PCR relied on a mix of 60 forward primers for TCR Vbeta segments and 13 reverse primers for TCR Jbeta segments. The CDR3 region of rearranged TCR beta genes was amplified from genomic DNA by a multiplex PCR assay. On the Illumina HiSeq System, the amplified TCR beta libraries were sequenced as 87-base-pair reads. The paper's data handling went like this. Across the roughly 700 repertoires, a later analysis counted some 81 million unique TCR beta chains, roughly 11 million of which were shared by at least two donors. A nearest-neighbor algorithm error-corrected the raw reads and collapsed the reads into unique sequences, merging closely related sequences to remove PCR and sequencing errors. Alignment of CDR3 sequences to IMGT reference sequences was used to assign V, D and J gene segments. For a sequence to be retained, a match of at least six nucleotides was required to both a V gene segment and a J gene segment. A rearrangement counted as productive if the CDR3 had no stop codons and remained in frame with V and J, and every other rearrangement counted as non-productive. CDR3 was defined by IMGT convention, running from the second conserved V-encoded cysteine to the conserved J-encoded phenylalanine. In an earlier analysis of around 600 of the donors, sequences lacking an unambiguous match to a single V gene segment were excluded. An earlier analysis of 587 of the donors called V segments functional above 56.7% productive rearrangements and segregating when the between-donor standard deviation exceeded 5%. A statistical classification framework was developed to diagnose cytomegalovirus status using the catalog of TCR beta chain sequences. A later analysis assigned V and J genes by comparing TCR nucleotide sequences with IMGT/GENE-DB human TR gene sequences. The TCRdist pipeline was used in a later analysis to assign CDR3 sequences and most-parsimonious VDJ recombination scenarios. In a later analysis, each TCR beta chain was defined by its CDR3 amino acid sequence together with its V-gene family, and reads lacking a unique V-gene family were excluded. As a way to deal with suspected cross-contamination and a sequencing artifact, a later analysis dropped 500 to 700 nucleotide sequences that were highly shared and had low generation probability. For each public chain, a later analysis derived a clonal expansion index from normalized ranks of inferred template counts within each repertoire. In a later analysis, generation probabilities were computed with a VDJ recombination model fitted to out-of-frame rearrangements, and the resulting probabilities were checked against IGoR. In a later analysis, hypergeometric tests were used to score TCR-TCR, TCR-HLA and TCR-CMV co-occurrence, with a repertoire-size bias correction applied to TCR pairs. A later analysis estimated false discovery rates by permuting HLA or CMV assignments 20 times. In a later analysis, co-occurring TCRs were grouped using DBSCAN, and TCRdist sequence similarity was added for clustering within HLA-allele-positive subsets. Repertoires with fewer than 30,000 or more than 120,000 public chains were left out of co-occurrence clustering, as were a handful of repertoires with anomalous nucleotide sharing. In its TCRdb copy, this immuneACCESS table keeps in-frame sequences only and misses some clones. Where compared with another copy, unresolved V genes explain less than half of these, and the others have no known cause. The DNA gave D and trimming, while V, J and clone size come from that table. The sample table contains some 150,000 clones; only one count was recorded for around three quarters of them. The ten most abundant clones make up approximately 6.3% of the sample.

The V and J segments used are TRBV19 and TRBJ1-2, with a weak D call of TRBD1 (5 bases match). The sample comprised PBMCs. This TCR came from a man between 40 and 49 years old in good health and CMV-seropositive. For the CDR3, the sequence is CASRGQQPKYNYGYTF. The nucleotide sequence is TGTGCCAGTAGGGGGCAACAACCTAAATATAACTATGGCTACACCTTC.